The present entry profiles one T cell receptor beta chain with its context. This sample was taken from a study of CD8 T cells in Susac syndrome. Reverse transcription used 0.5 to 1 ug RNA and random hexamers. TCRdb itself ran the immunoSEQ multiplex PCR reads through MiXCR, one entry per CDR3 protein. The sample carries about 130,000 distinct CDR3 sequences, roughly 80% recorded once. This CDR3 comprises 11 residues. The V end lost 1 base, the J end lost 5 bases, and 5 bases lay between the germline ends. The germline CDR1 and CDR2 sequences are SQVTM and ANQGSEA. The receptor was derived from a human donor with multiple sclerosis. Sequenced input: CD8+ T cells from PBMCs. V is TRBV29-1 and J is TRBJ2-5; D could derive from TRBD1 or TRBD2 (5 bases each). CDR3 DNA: TGCAGCGTTGAAGGGGGGGAGACCCAGTACTTC. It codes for CSVEGGETQYF.